A selection of T cell receptor beta chains follows, all from one sample in a study of T-cell memory formation after mild COVID-19. One entry per CDR3 protein results from TCRdb running MiXCR on the 5' RACE reads. Among about half a million distinct CDR3 sequences listed, 15% to 20% were seen once. Sequencing was carried out using PBMCs or a T cell subset sorted from them (not recorded which). The origin of the receptors is an adult woman who had mild COVID-19 (a few samples of this study predate the infection). Cell type and time point are not known. The CDR3 runs from the conserved cysteine through the conserved F or W. The D gene is left open where the match is weak. Expanded clones get a size class; other rows say once, few or many, or leave the size out.

d_call	j_call	v_call	cdr3_length	clone_size	cdr3_aa	cdr3_nt
TRBD1	TRBJ2-7	TRBV6-2/TRBV6-3	15	few	CASSQASGGLYEQYF	TGTGCCAGCAGTCAAGCCTCAGGGGGCCTGTACGAGCAGTACTTC
NA	TRBJ2-7	TRBV10-3	12	once	CAISVSVYEQYF	TGTGCCATCAGTGTGTCCGTCTACGAGCAGTACTTC
NA	TRBJ1-1	TRBV5-1	16	NA	CASSLSTQMGYAEAFF	TGCGCCAGCAGCCTTTCCACGCAGATGGGGTACGCTGAAGCTTTCTTT
NA	TRBJ2-7	TRBV5-1	15	few	CASSRGVEGRYEQYF	TGCGCCAGCAGCCGGGGTGTAGAGGGACGCTACGAGCAGTACTTC
TRBD2	TRBJ2-7	TRBV19	21	many	CASSTSFGAGDGTEFSYEQYF	TGTGCCAGTAGTACCTCCTTCGGGGCGGGAGATGGTACCGAATTCTCCTACGAGCAGTACTTC
NA	TRBJ2-1	TRBV3-1	15	few	CASSPDRGLYNEQFF	TGTGCCAGCAGCCCAGACAGAGGTCTCTACAATGAGCAGTTCTTC
NA	TRBJ2-7	TRBV28	12	NA	CASQPGYHEQYF	TGTGCCAGCCAGCCAGGGTACCACGAGCAGTACTTC
TRBD1	TRBJ2-5	TRBV7-7	15	NA	CASSPGTARLETQYF	TGTGCTAGCAGCCCGGGGACAGCCCGGTTGGAGACCCAGTACTTC
NA	TRBJ1-1	TRBV7-2	14	few	CASSLGLWNTEAFF	TGTGCCAGCAGCTTAGGACTTTGGAACACTGAAGCTTTCTTT
NA	TRBJ2-7	TRBV12-3/TRBV12-4	14	few	CASSFGAGRGEQYF	TGTGCCAGCAGTTTTGGGGCCGGGCGGGGCGAGCAGTACTTC
NA	TRBJ2-3	TRBV4-1	13	medium-sized	CASSQPNGDTQYF	TGCGCCAGCAGCCAACCTAACGGGGATACGCAGTATTTT
NA	TRBJ2-1	TRBV7-9	13	few	CASRRGANNEQFF	TGTGCCAGCAGGAGAGGGGCCAACAATGAGCAGTTCTTC
NA	TRBJ2-1	TRBV5-1	17	few	CASSLGQILSYYNEQFF	TGCGCCAGCAGCCTCGGACAGATCCTCTCCTACTACAATGAGCAGTTCTTC
NA	TRBJ2-1	TRBV18	17	few	CASSLSTLRVSYNEQFF	TGTGCCAGCTCACTCTCGACCTTACGGGTGTCCTACAATGAGCAGTTCTTC
NA	TRBJ2-1	TRBV24-1	13	few	CATSDLLNNEQFF	TGTGCCACCAGTGATTTGCTCAACAATGAGCAGTTCTTC
NA	TRBJ1-1	TRBV5-1	14	NA	CASSLARLNTEAFF	TGCGCCAGCAGCTTGGCACGGTTGAACACTGAAGCTTTCTTT
NA	TRBJ2-7	TRBV6-1	15	NA	CASRIRALSSYEQYF	TGTGCCAGCCGAATTCGGGCTCTAAGCTCCTACGAGCAGTACTTC
NA	TRBJ2-3	TRBV11-2	16	NA	CASSLWGREGADTQYF	TGTGCCAGCAGCTTATGGGGCAGGGAGGGGGCAGATACGCAGTATTTT
NA	TRBJ1-1	TRBV5-1	14	many	CASSSRTGNTEAFF	TGCGCCAGCAGCTCACGGACGGGAAACACTGAAGCTTTCTTT
NA	TRBJ2-3	TRBV4-1	13	few	CASSQAPVDTQYF	TGCGCCAGCAGCCAAGCCCCAGTCGATACGCAGTATTTT
NA	TRBJ1-2	TRBV6-6	12	few	CASSKTGNGYTF	TGTGCCAGCAGCAAGACAGGAAACGGCTACACCTTC
TRBD2	TRBJ2-7	TRBV20-1	14	NA	CSARALAGPYEQYF	TGCAGTGCTAGAGCTCTAGCGGGCCCCTACGAGCAGTACTTC
NA	TRBJ1-2	TRBV4-1	16	few	CASSQGRTFANYGYTF	TGCGCCAGCAGCCAAGGGAGGACATTCGCTAACTATGGCTACACCTTC
TRBD2	TRBJ2-1	TRBV18	15	NA	CASSPNGAGVLEQFF	TGTGCCAGCTCACCCAATGGCGCGGGGGTTCTTGAGCAGTTCTTC
TRBD2	TRBJ2-5	TRBV7-8	17	many	CASSAGVGGRGQETQYF	TGTGCCAGCAGCGCGGGGGTGGGCGGGAGAGGACAAGAGACCCAGTACTTC
NA	TRBJ2-3	TRBV27	15	few	CASSVQRRLTDTQYF	TGTGCCAGCAGTGTGCAGCGGAGACTCACAGATACGCAGTATTTT
NA	TRBJ2-3	TRBV4-1	16	NA	CASSQDPGLSTDTQYF	TGCGCCAGCAGCCAAGATCCCGGACTTAGCACAGATACGCAGTATTTT
NA	TRBJ1-1	TRBV7-6	15	few	CASSLTSARNTEAFF	TGTGCCAGCAGCTTAACGTCAGCCCGGAACACTGAAGCTTTCTTT
NA	TRBJ2-3	TRBV12-3/TRBV12-4	12	NA	CASTTLTDTQYF	TGTGCCAGCACCACTCTTACAGATACGCAGTATTTT
TRBD2	TRBJ2-1	TRBV5-1	14	NA	CASSLRASGNDQFF	TGCGCCAGCAGCTTGAGGGCTAGCGGCAATGATCAGTTCTTC
TRBD2	TRBJ2-1	TRBV5-1	15	few	CASSPTSGANNEQFF	TGCGCCAGCAGCCCGACTAGCGGGGCCAACAATGAGCAGTTCTTC
TRBD2	TRBJ2-1	TRBV5-4	17	NA	CASSPSPGGGLYNEQFF	TGTGCCAGCAGCCCGAGTCCGGGGGGGGGCCTATACAATGAGCAGTTCTTC
NA	TRBJ2-1	TRBV6-2/TRBV6-3	14	NA	CAIDRGSGANEQFF	TGTGCCATCGACAGAGGTTCGGGGGCCAATGAGCAGTTCTTC
TRBD2	TRBJ2-1	TRBV6-5	15	few	CASTRRTSGKNEQFF	TGTGCCAGCACAAGGAGAACTAGCGGGAAGAATGAGCAGTTCTTC
NA	TRBJ1-5	TRBV21-1	14	few	CASSSQGSNQPQHF	TGTGCCAGCAGCTCACAGGGGTCCAATCAGCCCCAGCATTTT
NA	TRBJ2-1	TRBV20-1	14	few	CSVTWGPVYNEQFF	TGCAGTGTTACCTGGGGGCCGGTGTACAATGAGCAGTTCTTC
NA	TRBJ1-1	TRBV2	11	NA	CASNFRSEAFF	TGTGCCAGCAACTTCCGCTCTGAAGCTTTCTTT
NA	TRBJ1-5	TRBV5-1	11	few	CASSGRQPQHF	TGCGCCAGCAGCGGGAGGCAGCCCCAGCATTTT
NA	TRBJ2-3	TRBV5-1	18	many	CASSSGVASWTGTDTQYF	TGCGCCAGCAGCTCGGGAGTGGCTAGCTGGACTGGCACAGATACGCAGTATTTT
TRBD1	TRBJ2-7	TRBV5-1	14	NA	CASSLGQGVDEQYF	TGCGCCAGCAGCTTGGGGCAGGGGGTGGACGAGCAGTACTTC
NA	TRBJ1-6	TRBV11-2	14	NA	CASRTPGYNSPLHF	TGTGCCAGCAGGACACCGGGATATAATTCACCCCTCCACTTT
TRBD1	TRBJ1-1	TRBV5-4	13	NA	CASSLGQGYAAFF	TGTGCCAGCAGCCTAGGACAGGGGTACGCAGCTTTCTTT
TRBD1	TRBJ2-7	TRBV29-1	14	few	CSVAPGTGQRLQYF	TGCAGCGTTGCACCCGGGACAGGCCAAAGATTACAGTACTTC
NA	TRBJ2-1	TRBV18	12	once	CASYSLGNEQFF	TGTGCCAGCTACAGTCTAGGCAATGAGCAGTTCTTC
NA	TRBJ1-5	TRBV25-1	14	NA	CASSEPGLNQPQHF	TGTGCCAGCAGTGAACCGGGACTGAATCAGCCCCAGCATTTT